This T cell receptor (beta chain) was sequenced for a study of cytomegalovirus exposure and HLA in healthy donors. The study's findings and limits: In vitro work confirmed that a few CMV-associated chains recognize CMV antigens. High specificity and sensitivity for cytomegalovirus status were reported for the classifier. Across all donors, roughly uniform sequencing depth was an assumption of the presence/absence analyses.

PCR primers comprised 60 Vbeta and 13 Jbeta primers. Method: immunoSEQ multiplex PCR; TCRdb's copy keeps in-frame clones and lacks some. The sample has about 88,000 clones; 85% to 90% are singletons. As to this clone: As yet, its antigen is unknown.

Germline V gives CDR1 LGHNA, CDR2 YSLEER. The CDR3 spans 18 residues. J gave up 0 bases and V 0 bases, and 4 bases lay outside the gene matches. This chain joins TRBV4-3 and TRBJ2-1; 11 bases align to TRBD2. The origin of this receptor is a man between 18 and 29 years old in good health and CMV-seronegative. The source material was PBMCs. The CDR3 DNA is TGCGCCAGCAGCCAAGATCCTAGCGGGGGGAGCTCCTACAATGAGCAGTTCTTC. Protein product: CASSQDPSGGSSYNEQFF.